These 16 T cell receptor beta chains were all obtained from the same sample, sequenced in a study of CD8 T cells in Susac syndrome. RNA totalling about 0.5 to 1 ug underwent reverse transcription with random hexamers. Using its own MiXCR run on the immunoSEQ multiplex PCR reads, TCRdb lists one record per CDR3 protein. The data contain approximately 270,000 distinct CDR3 sequences, over 85% of them singletons. What was sequenced was CD4+ T cells from PBMCs. These receptors were taken from a human donor with multiple sclerosis.

The CDR3 DNA follows: TGCAGTGCTACCCGTAGGGGGGCCGGCTACACCTTC. It translates to CSATRRGAGYTF. The rearrangement uses TRBV20-1 and TRBJ1-2; D may be TRBD1 (6 bases). Germline-derived CDR1 and CDR2 are DFQATT and SNEGSKA (reference sequence). Trimming took 4 bases from V and 8 from J, leaving 14 bases between them. The CDR3 contains 12 residues.

The chain employs TRBV4-2 and TRBJ1-2; D gene uncertain. Between the trimmed V and J ends, which lost 4 bases and 0 bases, there was a span of 15 bases. This CDR3 spans 16 amino acids. Germline lookup yields CDR1 LGHNA and CDR2 YNFKEQ. CDR3 amino acids: CASSPSGEASNYGYTF. The CDR3 bases are TGTGCCAGCAGCCCCTCCGGTGAAGCATCTAACTATGGCTACACCTTC.

The chain employs TRBV7-2 and TRBJ2-5; TRBD1 aligns across 7 bases. V dropped 4 bases and J dropped 5; count of bases not matched to a gene: 7. The germline CDR1 and CDR2 sequences are SGHTA and FQGNSA. The CDR3 has 14 residues. The CDR3 bases are TGTGCCAGCAGCTCGACAGGGATTGGGGAGACCCAGTACTTC. As protein: CASSSTGIGETQYF.

The chain joins TRBV20-1 to TRBJ2-3; D gene uncertain. The ends were cut back, 0 bases at V and 3 bases at J, with 4 bases in the middle. Germline lookup yields CDR1 DFQATT and CDR2 SNEGSKA (reference sequence). The CDR3 has 12 amino acids. CDR3 bases: TGCAGTGCTAGAGATAGGACAGATACGCAGTATTTT. Its translation: CSARDRTDTQYF.

The chain combines TRBV12-3 or TRBV12-4 with TRBJ1-2, with D uncertain. The ends were cut back, 3 bases at V and 8 bases at J, with 7 bases in the middle. The CDR3 runs 11 residues. The CDR3 here is CASSLGSGYTF. CDR3 sequence (DNA): TGTGCCAGCAGTTTGGGGTCGGGCTACACCTTC.

The rearrangement joins TRBV30 to TRBJ1-5; D is unclear. Germline V gene data show CDR1 as GTSNPN and CDR2 as SVGIG (reference sequence). The ends were cut back, 2 bases at V and 6 bases at J, with 11 bases in the middle. This CDR3 comprises 13 residues. The CDR3 DNA is TGTGCCTGGAGTATACGGTTGGGTCAGCCCCAGCATTTT. It yields the protein CAWSIRLGQPQHF. Supplemented by reference TRBV30 and TRBJ1-5, the full variable domain reads SQTIHQWPATLVQPVGSPLSLECTVEGTSNPNLYWYRQAAGRGLQLLFYSVGIGQISSEVPQNLSASRPQDRQFILSSKKLLLSDSGFYLCAWSIRLGQPQHFGDGTRLSIL.

This clonotype was found once. The chain has TRBV5-1 and TRBJ2-1; D tentatively fits TRBD1 or TRBD2 (5 bases each). This CDR3 has 14 amino acids. Per the germline V gene, CDR1 is SGHRS and CDR2 is YFSETQ. Deletions cut 1 base from V and 10 bases from J, with 15 bases between. The CDR3 protein is CASSLRLGVGEQFF. CDR3 coding DNA: TGCGCCAGCAGCTTGCGTCTGGGGGTGGGAGAGCAGTTCTTC.

The chain recombines TRBV6-2 or TRBV6-3 with TRBJ2-7; no firm D call. Trimming cost V 0 bases and J 8 bases, with 17 bases left between them. Per the germline V gene, CDR1 is MNHEY and CDR2 is SVGEGT. This CDR3 contains 15 residues. As DNA, the CDR3 is TGTGCCAGCAGTTACTCCCTGAATGCGCTTGGGAAGCAGTACGTC. This codes for CASSYSLNALGKQYV.

The genes are TRBV15 and TRBJ1-4, with TRBD1 as a possible D gene (6 bases). CDR1 is LNHNV and CDR2 is YYDKDF in the germline V gene (reference sequence). V lost 0 bases to trimming and J lost 14 bases, with 22 bases between them. The CDR3 contains 16 residues. The CDR3 DNA follows: TGTGCCACCAGCAGAGATCAGGGGTCGCCGGGACGTAGGCTGTTTTTT. It translates to CATSRDQGSPGRRLFF.

This clonotype was detected only a few times. This chain connects TRBV11-3 to TRBJ1-1; weak D call: TRBD1 (6 bases). CDR1 SGHNT and CDR2 YENEEA come from the germline V gene. V gave up 5 bases and J gave up 5 bases, with 15 bases separating them. The CDR3 extends over 14 amino acids. The CDR3 region has the DNA TGTGCCAGCAGCCTCGGGCAGGGGAGAACTGAAGCTTTCTTT. Its translation: CASSLGQGRTEAFF. Full variable domain (remainder filled in from reference TRBV11-3 and TRBJ1-1): EAGVVQSPRYKIIEKKQPVAFWCNPISGHNTLYWYLQNLGQGPELLIRYENEEAVDDSQLPKDRFSAERLKGVDSTLKIQPAELGDSAVYLCASSLGQGRTEAFFGQGTRLTVV.

This chain connects TRBV6-5 to TRBJ2-1; a possible D gene is TRBD1 (6 bases). Germline V gives CDR1 MNHEY, CDR2 SVGAGI. This CDR3 region has 15 residues. Trimming removed 0 bases at V and 11 bases at J, with 17 bases between. In nucleotides, the CDR3 is TGTGCCAGCAGTTACTCGACAGGACAGCCCCATCAGCAGTTCTTC. This encodes CASSYSTGQPHQQFF.

CDR3 residues: CASSPGPYEQYF. The CDR3 DNA sequence: TGTGCCAGCAGTCCGGGGCCATACGAGCAGTACTTC. The chain has TRBV6-5 and TRBJ2-7; D may correspond to TRBD1 or TRBD2 (5 bases each). CDR1 is MNHEY and CDR2 is SVGAGI in the germline V gene. The CDR3 spans 12 residues. Trimming took 5 bases from V and 4 from J, leaving 9 bases between them.

This clonotype was observed a few times. The rearrangement links TRBV5-6 to TRBJ2-5; no reliable D call. The CDR3 totals 14 residues. Germline V gives CDR1 SGHDT, CDR2 YYEEEE. Trimming removed 1 base from V and 6 bases from J, with 13 bases in between. Here the CDR3 DNA reads TGTGCCAGCAGCTTGTCCGACTCCCTCCAGACCCAGTACTTC. This encodes CASSLSDSLQTQYF.

The CDR3 protein is CASSFEGLAGSGAKNIQYF. The DNA of the CDR3 is TGTGCCAGCAGCTTTGAAGGACTAGCGGGATCGGGGGCCAAAAACATTCAGTACTTC. V usage is TRBV7-9 and J usage is TRBJ2-4; 12 bases are shared with TRBD2. Trimming cost V 3 bases and J 1 base; bases outside gene matches: 10. The CDR3 extends over 19 amino acids. Germline V gene sequence: CDR1 SEHNR, CDR2 FQNEAQ (reference sequence).

The rearrangement joins TRBV30 to TRBJ2-2; 8 nucleotides agree with TRBD1. CDR1 is GTSNPN, CDR2 SVGIG, per germline (reference sequence). This CDR3 has 13 residues. J gave up 8 bases and V 7 bases, and 9 bases lay outside the gene matches. The CDR3, as DNA: TGTGCCTCCCAGACAGGGGATGGAGGGGAGCTGTTTTTT. It yields the protein CASQTGDGGELFF.

The chain links TRBV5-5 to TRBJ1-5, with D tentatively TRBD1 (5 bases). Germline loops: CDR1 SGHKS, CDR2 YYEKEE (reference sequence). The CDR3 contains 15 residues. Between the trimmed V and J ends, which lost 4 bases and 0 bases, there was a span of 11 bases. The CDR3 sequence: CASSQGLSSNQPQHF. The CDR3 nucleotides are TGTGCCAGCAGCCAGGGACTCTCTAGCAATCAGCCCCAGCATTTT.